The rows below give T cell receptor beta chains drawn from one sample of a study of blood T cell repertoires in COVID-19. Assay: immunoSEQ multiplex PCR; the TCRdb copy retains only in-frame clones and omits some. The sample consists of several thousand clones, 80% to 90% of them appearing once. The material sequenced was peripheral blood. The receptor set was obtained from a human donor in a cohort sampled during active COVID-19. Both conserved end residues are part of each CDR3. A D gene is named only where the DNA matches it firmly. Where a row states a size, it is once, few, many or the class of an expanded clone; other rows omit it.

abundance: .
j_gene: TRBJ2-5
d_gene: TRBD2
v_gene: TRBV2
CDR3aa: CASTGLAGGETQYF
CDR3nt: TGTGCCAGCACGGGACTAGCGGGGGGAGAGACCCAGTACTTC

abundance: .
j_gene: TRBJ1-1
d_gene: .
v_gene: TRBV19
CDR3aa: CASRTQTALNTEAFF
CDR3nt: TGTGCCAGTAGAACTCAGACAGCTCTGAACACTGAAGCTTTCTTT

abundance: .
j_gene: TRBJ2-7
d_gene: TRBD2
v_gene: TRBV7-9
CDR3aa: CASSPSGRPYEQYF
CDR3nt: TGTGCCAGCAGCCCTAGCGGGAGGCCCTACGAGCAGTACTTC

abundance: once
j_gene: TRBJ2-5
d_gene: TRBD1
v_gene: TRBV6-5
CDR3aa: CASGRQGETQYF
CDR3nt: TGTGCCAGCGGGCGACAGGGAGAGACCCAGTACTTC

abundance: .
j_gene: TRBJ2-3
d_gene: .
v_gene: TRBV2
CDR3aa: CASRRGGDTQYF
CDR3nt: TGTGCCAGCAGGCGGGGTGGAGATACGCAGTATTTT

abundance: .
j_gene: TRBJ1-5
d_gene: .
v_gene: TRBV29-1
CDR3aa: CSVELGGGPQHF
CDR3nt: TGCAGCGTAGAGCTGGGGGGAGGGCCCCAGCATTTT